These T cell receptor beta chains were read from a single sample in a study of CD8+ T cells in alopecia areata. Only in-frame clones appear in the TCRdb table, and some are missing; sequencing was by immunoSEQ multiplex PCR. In the table there are approximately 180,000 clones, about 70% of which are singletons. The material sequenced was CD8+ T cells sorted from blood, taken at week 0. These receptors all come from a human donor with alopecia areata. Each CDR3 is given with its conserved first and last residue. The D gene is left open where the match is weak. The listing skips clone size in some rows; elsewhere it reads once, few, many or a size class.

CDR3 DNA: TGTGCCAGCAGCCAAAGGGGGGGCAACACCGGGGAGCTGTTTTTT
CDR3 protein: CASSQRGGNTGELFF
J gene: TRBJ2-2
D gene: .
V gene: TRBV6-4
clone size: .

CDR3 DNA: TGTGCCAGCAGCTTAGCAGGGGCGGTGGAGACCCAGTACTTC
CDR3 protein: CASSLAGAVETQYF
J gene: TRBJ2-5
D gene: .
V gene: TRBV7-6
clone size: .

CDR3 DNA: TGTGCCAGCAGCGTAGAGCCAGAAATGCATGAGCAGTTCTTC
CDR3 protein: CASSVEPEMHEQFF
J gene: TRBJ2-1
D gene: .
V gene: TRBV9
clone size: .

CDR3 DNA: TGTGCCTGGAGTTGGGGGGGCTCCTACGAGCAGTACTTC
CDR3 protein: CAWSWGGSYEQYF
J gene: TRBJ2-7
D gene: TRBD2
V gene: TRBV30
clone size: .

CDR3 DNA: TGCAGCGTTGACGGACAGGGGGCCGGGGAGCTGTTTTTT
CDR3 protein: CSVDGQGAGELFF
J gene: TRBJ2-2
D gene: TRBD1
V gene: TRBV29-1
clone size: .

CDR3 DNA: TGTGCCAGCAGCTCCAGCCCCGGGGCCCCCTCTGGGGCCAACGTCCTGACTTTC
CDR3 protein: CASSSSPGAPSGANVLTF
J gene: TRBJ2-6
D gene: .
V gene: TRBV7-4
clone size: few

CDR3 DNA: TGTGCCAGCAGACCCGGGACAGCGAGAAATCAGCCCCAGCATTTT
CDR3 protein: CASRPGTARNQPQHF
J gene: TRBJ1-5
D gene: TRBD1
V gene: TRBV2
clone size: .

CDR3 DNA: TGCAGCGCACGATATGGGGCCGCGAATGAAAAACTGTTTTTT
CDR3 protein: CSARYGAANEKLFF
J gene: TRBJ1-4
D gene: .
V gene: TRBV29-1
clone size: once

CDR3 DNA: TGCAGCGTTGTTCTGATGGGCACCGGGGAGCTGTTTTTT
CDR3 protein: CSVVLMGTGELFF
J gene: TRBJ2-2
D gene: .
V gene: TRBV29-1
clone size: .

CDR3 DNA: TGTGCCAGCAGCGCCGGGACTAGCGGGTTCACAGATACGCAGTATTTT
CDR3 protein: CASSAGTSGFTDTQYF
J gene: TRBJ2-3
D gene: TRBD2
V gene: TRBV9
clone size: .